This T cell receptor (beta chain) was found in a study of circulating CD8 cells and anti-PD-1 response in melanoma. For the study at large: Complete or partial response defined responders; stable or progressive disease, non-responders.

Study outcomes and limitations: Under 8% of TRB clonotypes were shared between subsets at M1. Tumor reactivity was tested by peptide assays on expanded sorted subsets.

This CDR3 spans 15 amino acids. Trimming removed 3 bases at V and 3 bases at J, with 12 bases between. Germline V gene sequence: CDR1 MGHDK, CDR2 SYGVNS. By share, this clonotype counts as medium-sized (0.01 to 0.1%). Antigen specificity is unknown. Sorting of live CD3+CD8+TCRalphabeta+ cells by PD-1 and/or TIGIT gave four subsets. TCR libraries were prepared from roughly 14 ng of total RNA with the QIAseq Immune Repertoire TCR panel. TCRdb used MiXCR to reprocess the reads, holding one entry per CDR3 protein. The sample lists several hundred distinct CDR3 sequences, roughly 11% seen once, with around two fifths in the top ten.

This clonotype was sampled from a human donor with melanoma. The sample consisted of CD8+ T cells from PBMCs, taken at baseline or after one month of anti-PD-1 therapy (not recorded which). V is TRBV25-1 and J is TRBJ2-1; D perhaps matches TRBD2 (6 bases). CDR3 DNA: TGTGCCAGCAGTGAGGGGGGAGGATTCTACAATGAGCAGTTCTTC. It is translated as CASSEGGGFYNEQFF.